The clone carrying this T cell receptor (beta chain) was observed a single time. Antigen specificity is unknown. The sample carries other DNA sequences with the same CDR3. Caucasian adults residing in Nashville, Tennessee made up all the donors. The sample belongs to a study of shared clonotypes between healthy human individuals. Study-wide results and limits: Since donors were few, the genetic and exposure-history diversity represented was limited. Clonotypes which were not shared had lower generation probabilities than clonotypes that all four donors shared.

Replicate PCRs run on sorted subsets employed 200 ng DNA, around 27,000 T cell genomes. Only in-frame clones appear in the TCRdb table, and some are missing; sequencing was by immunoSEQ multiplex PCR. The table records 1,400,000 or so clones, 97% to 99% of them present only once. V was cut by 3 bases and J by 2 bases, with 5 bases left in between. CDR1 and CDR2 (germline): SNHLY, FYNNEI. CDR3 length equals 12 residues. V usage is TRBV2 and J usage is TRBJ2-7; the D is unclear. Sequencing was done on a sample of naive CD4+ T cells sorted from blood. The subset is: CD45RA+ positively selected. The TCR comes from a man under 40 in good health. CDR3 coding DNA: TGTGCCAGCAGTGAGACCCCCTACGAGCAGTACTTC. It translates to CASSETPYEQYF.